These 16 T cell receptor beta chains were all obtained from the same sample, sequenced in a study of blood T cell repertoires in COVID-19. Clones were sequenced by immunoSEQ multiplex PCR, and TCRdb holds only the in-frame ones, with some missing. In the table there are around 130,000 clones, roughly 90% of which are singletons. The specimen sequenced was peripheral blood. These receptors all come from a man aged 70-80 years with active COVID-19.

The chain employs TRBV9 and TRBJ2-1; 9 bases line up with TRBD1. The CDR3 runs to 18 residues. From germline, CDR1 is SGDLS and CDR2 YYNGEE. V lost 1 base and J lost 2; bases outside the gene matches: 10. Written as DNA, the CDR3 is TGTGCCAGCAGCGTAAGTTCTACAGGGGGCAGGGCCTACAATGAGCAGTTCTTC. This gives the protein CASSVSSTGGRAYNEQFF.

J is TRBJ2-7 and V is TRBV7-9; tentative D call: TRBD2 (6 bases). V shed 4 bases and J shed 2 bases, with 12 bases lying between them. Looked up from germline, CDR1 is SEHNR and CDR2 is FQNEAQ (reference sequence). The CDR3 sequence is 14 residues long. Written as DNA, the CDR3 is TGTGCCAGCAGCTCCCTTAGCGGAACCTACGAGCAGTACTTC. The encoded protein is CASSSLSGTYEQYF.

V is TRBV30 and J is TRBJ2-7; 7 bases fit TRBD2. Germline CDR1 GTSNPN, CDR2 SVGIG (reference sequence). J lost 4 bases, V lost 2 bases, and 8 bases had no gene match. The CDR3 is made up of 14 amino acids. CDR3 sequence: CAWSNLGGKYEQYF. In nucleotides, the CDR3 is TGTGCCTGGAGTAATTTGGGAGGGAAATACGAGCAGTACTTC.

This rearrangement joins TRBV5-8 to TRBJ2-7, with TRBD2 matching over 9 bases. The CDR3 is 14 residues long. Germline V gives CDR1 SGHTS, CDR2 YDEGEE. Trimming cost V 4 bases and J 2 bases; bases outside gene matches: 4. The CDR3 loop is CASSIAGAAYEQYF. The DNA for the CDR3 is TGTGCCAGCAGCATAGCGGGAGCAGCCTACGAGCAGTACTTC.

V is TRBV9 and J is TRBJ1-1; perhaps TRBD1 as D (5 bases). The CDR3 is made up of 15 amino acids. V shed 0 bases and J shed 1 base, with 10 bases lying between them. Germline V gene lookup returns CDR1 SGDLS and CDR2 YYNGEE. Here the CDR3 reads CASSVGRGRNTEAFF. DNA of the CDR3: TGTGCCAGCAGCGTAGGGAGGGGCCGGAACACTGAAGCTTTCTTT.

Written as DNA, the CDR3 is TGTGCCTGGAGTGTACCACAGGGGTCACCCCTCCACTTT. This codes for CAWSVPQGSPLHF. The chain recombines TRBV30 with TRBJ1-6; 7 bases fit TRBD1. The CDR3 is 13 residues long. Germline assignment: CDR1 GTSNPN and CDR2 SVGIG (reference sequence). The V and J ends lost 0 bases and 10 bases, in that order; junction bases with no gene match: 3.

This rearrangement joins TRBV19 to TRBJ2-1; 12 bases map to TRBD2. CDR1 is LNHDA, CDR2 SQIVND, per germline (reference sequence). The CDR3 is made up of 16 amino acids. V lost 3 bases to trimming and J lost 4 bases; unmatched junction nucleotides: 4. This CDR3 is CASSMRTSGAYNEQFF. In nucleotides, the CDR3 is TGTGCCAGTAGTATGCGGACTAGCGGGGCTTACAATGAGCAGTTCTTC. The variable domain in full, with the rest retrieved from reference TRBV19 and TRBJ2-1, is DGGITQSPKYLFRKEGQNVTLSCEQNLNHDAMYWYRQDPGQGLRLIYYSQIVNDFQKGDIAEGYSVSREKKESFPLTVTSAQKNPTAFYLCASSMRTSGAYNEQFFGPGTRLTVL.

This clone was seen just once. The V and J genes are TRBV5-6 and TRBJ2-7; TRBD1 agrees at 7 bases. V dropped 3 bases and J dropped 3; count of bases not matched to a gene: 12. CDR1 and CDR2 from the germline V gene are SGHDT and YYEEEE. The CDR3 totals 16 residues. The CDR3 DNA follows: TGTGCCAGCAGCTCGGAACCGGGACAGCCTGTCTACGAGCAGTACTTC. Translation gives CASSSEPGQPVYEQYF. The whole variable domain, remainder taken from reference TRBV5-6 and TRBJ2-7, is DAGVTQSPTHLIKTRGQQVTLRCSPKSGHDTVSWYQQALGQGPQFIFQYYEEEERQRGNFPDRFSGHQFPNYSSELNVNALLLGDSALYLCASSSEPGQPVYEQYFGPGTRLTVT.

The chain recombines TRBV14 with TRBJ2-3; TRBD2 matches 7 bases. The CDR3 is made up of 15 amino acids. The J segment lost 6 bases and the V segment lost 5 bases, leaving 11 bases of the junction unmatched. Germline V lookup: CDR1 SGHDN, CDR2 FVKESK. For the CDR3, the DNA is TGTGCCAGCAGCACTTTAACGGGAGGAGCGGATACGCAGTATTTT. Residues: CASSTLTGGADTQYF.

The rearrangement joins TRBV7-9 to TRBJ2-7, with 7 nucleotides matching TRBD1. The CDR3 is made up of 15 amino acids. Trimming took 3 bases from V and 0 from J; bases not matched to a gene: 5. Per germline, CDR1 SEHNR and CDR2 FQNEAQ (reference sequence). CDR3 in DNA: TGTGCCAGCAGCTTGAACAGGGGCGCCTCCTACGAGCAGTACTTC. It encodes CASSLNRGASYEQYF.

The chain is built from TRBV3-1 (or the pseudogene TRBV3-2) and TRBJ2-3; maybe TRBD2 (6 bases). This CDR3 has 15 residues. Germline lookup yields CDR1 LGHDT and CDR2 YNNKEL (reference sequence). V lost 5 bases, J lost 1 base, and 13 bases lay in between. Written as DNA, the CDR3 is TGTGCCAGCAGCTGGGACTTAGCCGGCACAGATACGCAGTATTTT. Protein product: CASSWDLAGTDTQYF.

V and J are TRBV7-2 and TRBJ1-1, with unresolved D. Germline lookup yields CDR1 SGHTA and CDR2 FQGNSA. Between the trimmed V and J ends, which lost 3 bases and 6 bases, there was a span of 11 bases. This CDR3 has 13 residues. The CDR3 spells CASSFRGMAEAFF. As DNA, the CDR3 is TGTGCCAGCAGCTTCCGCGGGATGGCTGAAGCTTTCTTT.

This chain joins TRBV10-3 and TRBJ2-7, with 8 bases fitting TRBD2. CDR3 length equals 13 residues. Germline V gives CDR1 ENHRY, CDR2 SYGVKD. V lost 7 bases to trimming and J lost 2 bases; unmatched junction nucleotides: 4. The CDR3 nucleotides are TGTGCCATCACGGGGGGGCCCCCCTACGAGCAGTACTTC. Residues: CAITGGPPYEQYF.

V and J are TRBV28 and TRBJ1-5; the D gene is possibly TRBD1 (5 bases). CDR3 length: 14 residues. CDR1 and CDR2 (germline): MDHEN, SYDVKM. V shed 10 bases and J shed 1 base, with 14 bases lying between them. CDR3 sequence reads: CATDFGGSNQPQHF. CDR3 nucleotide sequence: TGTGCCACGGATTTTGGGGGGAGCAATCAGCCCCAGCATTTT. Full variable domain (remainder filled in from reference TRBV28 and TRBJ1-5): DVKVTQSSRYLVKRTGEKVFLECVQDMDHENMFWYRQDPGLGLRLIYFSYDVKMKEKGDIPEGYSVSREKKERFSLILESASTNQTSMYLCATDFGGSNQPQHFGDGTRLSIL.

The chain combines TRBV7-3 with TRBJ2-3, with a possible D match to TRBD1 (6 bases). The germline V gene encodes CDR1 SGHTA and CDR2 FQGTGA. CDR3 length: 15 residues. V lost 5 bases and J lost 5, with 17 bases in between. In DNA form, the CDR3 reads TGTGCCAGCAGCCCCCACAGGGTTGTAGGAGATACGCAGTATTTT. Translation: CASSPHRVVGDTQYF.

This chain joins TRBV9 and TRBJ2-1, with 8 bases matching TRBD2. V was clipped by 4 bases and J by 0 bases; unmatched bases: 9. The CDR3 sequence is 17 residues long. Germline-derived CDR1 and CDR2 are SGDLS and YYNGEE. The CDR3: CASSPSGLASSYNEQFF. The CDR3 DNA sequence: TGTGCCAGCAGCCCTAGCGGGCTCGCCAGCTCCTACAATGAGCAGTTCTTC.